The entry that follows covers one TCR beta chain sequence. The data were taken from a study of technical replicates of blood from four donors. TCRdb keeps only in-frame clones here, not all; method: immunoSEQ multiplex PCR. Of 75,000 to 90,000 clones in the sample, under 95% were seen once. This CDR3 contains 14 residues. In germline, CDR1 is ENHRY, CDR2 SYGVKD. The V gene end was trimmed by 4 bases and the J gene end by 7 bases; junction bases not matched to a gene: 4. The clonotype comes from a human donor in good health. The sequencing sample was made of T cells isolated from PBMCs. The chain is built from TRBV10-3 and TRBJ2-2; 9 bases map to TRBD2. Here the CDR3 reads CAISGGGAVGELFF. In nucleotides, the CDR3 is TGTGCCATCAGTGGCGGGGGGGCCGTCGGGGAGCTGTTTTTT.